This T cell receptor beta chain was sequenced in a study of cytomegalovirus exposure and HLA in healthy donors (dated by TCRdb to 2017 to 2019). For the wider study: An earlier analysis of about 560 of the donors reported about 260 Gb of sequence data and 117 million unique TCR beta sequences obtained from roughly 180 million T cells. Around 320 gigabases of sequencing data and tens of millions of unique TCR sequences were included in an early release covering under 650 HLA-typed donors. Among the roughly 380 genotyped donors, around 79% belonged to the genetic ancestry cluster associated with self-reported Caucasian donors. The study aimed to test whether signatures of past pathogen exposure could be identified by cataloging public T cell receptors. The T cell repertoires of 666 subjects were profiled by immunosequencing and related to cytomegalovirus serostatus. Besides the first cohort of 550 to 750 subjects, a separate validation cohort made up of 120 different subjects was used. To predict cytomegalovirus infection status, the study brought together high-throughput TCR immunosequencing, statistical association of individual TCRs with disease status, and machine learning. To study patterns of TCR occurrence, a later analysis re-analyzed previously published TCR beta repertoires from 666 donors and added high-resolution HLA genotyping. Rather than using new phenotypic data, the later analysis identified candidate immune exposures from TCR beta sequences and from how often those sequences occurred across donors. To decide whether each TCR beta V gene segment behaved as functional or pseudogenic, an earlier analysis of some 600 of the donors relied on high-throughput TCR beta sequencing. Donor age, sex, ethnicity and CMV serostatus were compiled together with the repertoire data. In a later genetic analysis, genome-wide SNP genotypes for about three fifths of the roughly 670 donors were used, and that subset was treated as a discovery cohort. All discovery cohort repertoires had been generated on a single sequencing platform. Class I and class II HLA loci were covered by the typing at four-digit resolution. The number of donors typed differed by locus, with 629-630 for A, B, C, DRB1 and DQB1, 522 for DQA1, 600 to 610 for DPA1, and around 450 for DPB1. A handful of DR-DQ haplotypes were treated as single units for association and clustering because of strong linkage in the cohort. Among roughly 400 genotyped donors of the cohort, an average of approximately 200,000 unique TCR beta nucleotide sequences was sequenced per donor, of which about 18% were non-productive.

Measured from the cysteine to the phenylalanine, the CDR3 is 15 residues long. Only the CDR3 region is kept as DNA, spanning 45 bases read in frame from base 1. Sequences SQVTM (CDR1) and ANQGSEA (CDR2) are obtained from the germline V gene. Deletion took 3 bases off V and 4 bases off J, with a span of 17 bases between the germline ends. Worth noting for this clone: Its specific antigen is unknown. No base-level quality is on record; no much larger clone is a single base apart.

The cohort comprised 670 or so healthy bone marrow donors. All cohort members were sampled while nominally healthy, although unrecorded immune exposures were likely present. The donor tested CMV seronegative, placing the donor among the 352 seronegative members of the cohort. A peripheral blood sample was collected from each donor, and TCR beta sequencing was performed on peripheral blood mononuclear cells. The Qiagen DNeasy Blood Extraction Kit was used to extract genomic DNA from the blood cell samples. Summary of the overall study and its limitations: In a later analysis, the rate of TCR association differed among HLA loci, with DRB1 alleles having the most associated TCRs and HLA-C alleles having the fewest. The 87-base-pair reads could not distinguish some IMGT-functional V segments, including TRBV6-2 and TRBV6-3, so those segments were excluded. A cluster of highly shared sequence variants was judged likely to represent a technical artifact of the sequencing pipeline. In an earlier analysis of some 540 of the donors, most TCR beta V segments appeared in productive rearrangements about 87% or about 30% of the time, broadly matching IMGT annotations. CMV serostatus was the only immune exposure information available for the cohort. A later analysis reported that several top co-occurrence clusters appeared linked to parvovirus B19, influenza, CMV and Epstein-Barr virus. Strong co-occurrence of HLA alleles, especially DR and DQ, made assigning TCR associations to individual alleles difficult. Because counts were too low, fewer than 20 rarely observed V segments, including chromosome 9 orphons, were excluded from the earlier analysis of 500 to 700 of the donors. Specific HLA alleles were associated with roughly 17,000 TCR beta sequences at a false discovery rate of 0.05 in a later analysis. A further reported finding was that TCR beta sequences accurately predicted the HLA-A and HLA-B alleles for most subjects in the first cohort. In a later analysis, most CMV-associated TCR beta chains were found to appear HLA-restricted, with HLA associations seemingly driven largely by CMV exposure. In the study, roughly 160 TCR beta chains were listed as associated with cytomegalovirus. HLA typing was unavailable for some donors at each locus, so association tests used only the typed subset. V-gene and J-gene trimming of TCR beta chains was associated with a missense DCLRE1C variant in a later genetic analysis, and the association was replicated in an independent cohort. In vitro tests confirmed that three of the cytomegalovirus-associated TCR beta chains recognize cytomegalovirus antigens. A later genetic analysis reported fewer N-insertions in productive TCRs among donors in an Asian-associated ancestry cluster than the 666-donor mean. Compared with equally common non-associated chains, HLA-associated TCR beta chains in a later analysis were more clonally expanded and had lower generation probabilities. The cohort was sequenced for TCR beta chains only, and without alpha or paired-chain data the features that could be detected were limited. The presence/absence analyses assumed that sequencing depth was roughly uniform across donors, and that assumption may not be true. The authors suggested that the approach could potentially be generalized to other disease states and immunological phenotypes. Across donors, most TCR sequences were observed very rarely, whereas some public TCRs were present in many individuals. Correlated functional status among segregating V segments might reflect linkage disequilibrium, but an unknown experimental factor could not be ruled out. Cytomegalovirus status was reported to be diagnosed by the classifier with high specificity and sensitivity in both the original and validation cohorts.

Preparation of the library involved the immunoSEQ multiplex PCR assay. For the multiplex PCR, a mixture combining 60 forward primers for TCR Vbeta segments and 13 reverse primers for TCR Jbeta segments was used. The CDR3 region of rearranged TCR beta genes was amplified from genomic DNA by a multiplex PCR assay. The Illumina HiSeq System was used to sequence the amplified TCR beta libraries as 87-base-pair reads. Under the source paper's analysis protocol: In a later analysis, 80 million or so unique TCR beta chains were counted across the approximately 620 repertoires, and approximately 11 million of these chains were shared by at least two donors. Raw reads were error-corrected and collapsed into unique sequences with a nearest-neighbor algorithm that merged closely related sequences to remove PCR and sequencing errors. To assign V, D and J gene segments, CDR3 sequences were aligned to IMGT reference sequences. For a sequence to be retained, at least a six-nucleotide match to both a V gene segment and a J gene segment was required. Rearrangements were called productive when the CDR3 lacked stop codons and stayed in frame with V and J; all others were non-productive. CDR3 was defined by IMGT convention, running from the second conserved V-encoded cysteine to the conserved J-encoded phenylalanine. The earlier analysis of about 500 of the donors excluded sequences that lacked an unambiguous match to a single V gene segment. In an earlier analysis of 587 of the donors, V segments were called functional above 56.7% productive rearrangements and were called segregating when the between-donor standard deviation exceeded 5%. To diagnose cytomegalovirus status from the catalog of TCR beta chain sequences, a statistical classification framework was built. V and J gene assignment, in a later analysis, came from comparing TCR nucleotide sequences with IMGT/GENE-DB human TR gene sequences. The TCRdist pipeline was used in a later analysis to assign CDR3 sequences and most-parsimonious VDJ recombination scenarios. A later analysis defined each TCR beta chain by its CDR3 amino acid sequence plus V-gene family, and excluded reads lacking a unique V-gene family. In a later analysis, fewer than 650 highly shared, low-generation-probability nucleotide sequences were removed to address suspected cross-contamination and a sequencing artifact. A later analysis calculated a clonal expansion index for each public chain from normalized within-repertoire ranks of inferred template counts. In a later analysis, generation probabilities were computed with a VDJ recombination model fitted to out-of-frame rearrangements, and the resulting probabilities were checked against IGoR. In a later analysis, hypergeometric tests were used to score TCR-TCR, TCR-HLA and TCR-CMV co-occurrence, with a repertoire-size bias correction applied to TCR pairs. False discovery rates were estimated in a later analysis by permuting HLA or CMV assignments 20 times. In a later analysis, co-occurring TCRs were grouped using DBSCAN, and TCRdist sequence similarity was added for clustering within HLA-allele-positive subsets. Repertoires with fewer than 30,000 or more than 120,000 public chains, plus five repertoires with anomalous nucleotide sharing, were excluded from co-occurrence clustering. This is the immuneACCESS table as TCRdb keeps it, with only in-frame sequences that have V and J called. A part of the clones is gone; compared with another copy, unresolved V genes explain less than half, and the rest is unexplained. V and J calls and clone size follow that table, whereas D and trimming were derived from the DNA. In this sample the table shows approximately 160,000 clones, 80% to 90% of which occur a single time. Approximately 0.8% of the sample belongs to the ten largest clones.

The rearrangement combines TRBV29-1 with TRBJ2-3; the D gene is perhaps TRBD1, on 5 matching bases. This TCR was sampled from a woman between 18 and 30 years old in good health and CMV-seronegative. Sequencing input: PBMCs. The CDR3 has the sequence CSVEDKGRTADTQYF. The DNA is TGCAGCGTTGAGGATAAGGGGCGGACGGCAGATACGCAGTATTTT.